Listed here are 29 T cell receptor beta chains from one sample, sequenced in a study of CD8 T cells in ankylosing spondylitis. TCRdb ran MiXCR on the 5' RACE reads and lists one entry per CDR3 protein. The sample comprises around 130,000 distinct CDR3 sequences, around 8.5% of which are singletons, and approximately 3.5% rests with the top ten. The sample comprised blood, either unsorted or a sorted T cell fraction (not recorded which). These receptors all stem from a male donor with ankylosing spondylitis or in good health (not recorded which).

The chain carries TRBV5-1 and TRBJ2-3, with TRBD1 matching 9 bases. Germline values: CDR1 SGHRS, CDR2 YFSETQ. The CDR3 is 16 amino acids. Unmatched junction bases numbered 6, after V lost 4 bases and J lost 0 bases. As DNA, the CDR3 is TGCGCCAGCAGCCTACCGGGACAGGGAAGCACAGATACGCAGTATTTT. It translates to CASSLPGQGSTDTQYF.

Remarks on this clonotype: Possible read error: a much larger clone is one base away. This chain uses TRBV5-6 with TRBJ2-3; the match to TRBD2 covers 11 bases. The length of the CDR3 is 15 residues. The germline V gene encodes CDR1 SGHDT and CDR2 YYEEEE. Written as DNA, the CDR3 is TGTGCCAGCAGATTACTAGCGGGAGTGGCAGATATGCAGTATTTT. Translation gives CASRLLAGVADMQYF.

The chain recombines TRBV6-2 or TRBV6-3 with TRBJ2-7, with D possibly matching TRBD1 (6 bases). V lost 10 bases, J lost 2 bases, and 12 bases lay in between. CDR1 is MNHEY, CDR2 SVGEGT, per germline. This CDR3 has 12 residues. CDR3 in amino acids: CAIRTVTYEQYF. CDR3 DNA sequence: TGTGCCATCAGGACAGTTACCTACGAGCAGTACTTC.

This clonotype was counted a few times. The V and J genes are TRBV28 and TRBJ2-3; D may match TRBD1 or TRBD2 (5 bases each). Looked up from germline, CDR1 is MDHEN and CDR2 is SYDVKM. This CDR3 spans 13 amino acids. Trimming took 5 bases from V and 2 from J, leaving 8 bases between them. CDR3 DNA sequence: TGTGCCAGCAGTGGGGACCTCACAGATACGCAGTATTTT. It encodes CASSGDLTDTQYF.

There are many counts of this clonotype. V and J are TRBV12-3 or TRBV12-4 and TRBJ1-1, with D unresolved. The ends were cut back, 7 bases at V and 2 bases at J, with 14 bases in the middle. The CDR3 runs to 14 residues. This CDR3 is CASTQLRANTEAFF. The CDR3 DNA follows: TGTGCCAGCACCCAACTCCGCGCAAACACTGAAGCTTTCTTT.

This clonotype was detected many times. This chain links TRBV4-3 with TRBJ2-2; tentative D call: TRBD2 (6 bases). V dropped 1 base and J dropped 8 bases, with 14 bases sitting between them. The CDR3 covers 15 residues. CDR1 and CDR2 from the germline V gene are LGHNA and YSLEER. This chain's CDR3 is CASSQVRVAGGELFF. DNA for the CDR3: TGCGCCAGCAGCCAAGTTCGGGTCGCGGGGGGGGAGCTGTTTTTT.

This clonotype occurred many times. CDR3 in DNA: TGCGCCAGCAGATCGAGGACAGGGGCCACAGATACGCAGTATTTT. Amino acids: CASRSRTGATDTQYF. The gene calls are TRBV5-1 and TRBJ2-3; 9 bases match TRBD1. V lost 5 bases and J lost 2; bases outside the gene matches: 6. Germline V CDR1 and CDR2: SGHRS, YFSETQ. This CDR3 is built from 15 residues. The full variable domain, in which reference TRBV5-1 and TRBJ2-3 provide the parts outside the CDR3, is KAGVTQTPRYLIKTRGQQVTLSCSPISGHRSVSWYQQTPGQGLQFLFEYFSETQRNKGNFPGRFSGRQFSNSRSEMNVSTLELGDSALYLCASRSRTGATDTQYFGPGTRLTVL.

This clonotype occurred many times. The J gene is TRBJ2-7, the V gene TRBV20-1; 10 bases are a match to TRBD2. The V gene end was trimmed by 6 bases and the J gene end by 4 bases; junction bases not matched to a gene: 6. The V gene's germline CDR1 is DFQATT and CDR2 SNEGSKA (reference sequence). The CDR3 runs 13 residues. The CDR3 is CSAPSGSRYEQYF. The CDR3 DNA reads as TGCAGTGCACCTAGCGGGAGTCGATACGAGCAGTACTTC.

This clonotype was seen repeatedly, ten times or more. The genes are TRBV6-2 or TRBV6-3 and TRBJ1-5; D is uncertain. CDR3 length: 14 residues. CDR1 is MNHEY, CDR2 SVGEGT, per germline. V was cut by 5 bases and J by 2 bases, with 10 bases left in between. For the CDR3, the DNA is TGTGCCAGCAGTGCTACGTTGGGCAATCAGCCCCAGCATTTT. Its translation: CASSATLGNQPQHF.

About this clonotype itself: This may arise from a read error, as a much more abundant clone is one base away. V and J are TRBV5-1 and TRBJ1-2; D not resolved. In germline, CDR1 is SGHRS, CDR2 YFSETQ. The CDR3 is 12 amino acids. Trimming pared 6 bases from V and 6 bases from J, leaving 12 bases between. This CDR3 is CASILGLDGYTF. In DNA, the CDR3 is TGCGCCAGCATCTTAGGACTGGATGGCTACACCTTC.

This clonotype was seen repeatedly, ten times or more. The chain recombines TRBV7-8 with TRBJ2-3, with D tentatively TRBD1 or TRBD2 (5 bases each). The CDR3 has 13 amino acids. Per germline, CDR1 SGHVS and CDR2 FQNEAQ. V lost 5 bases and J 10 bases, leaving 16 bases between the germline ends. The CDR3 loop is CASSAGTTDSQYF. CDR3 coding DNA: TGTGCCAGCAGCGCCGGGACCACCGACTCGCAGTATTTT. Supplemented by reference TRBV7-8 and TRBJ2-3, the full variable domain reads GAGVSQSPRYKVAKRGQDVALRCDPISGHVSLFWYQQALGQGPEFLTYFQNEAQLDKSGLPSDRFFAERPEGSVSTLKIQRTQQEDSAVYLCASSAGTTDSQYFGPGTRLTVL.

This clonotype has a count of ten or more. The genes are TRBV20-1 and TRBJ1-1, with a tentative D call TRBD1 (5 bases). CDR3 length: 16 amino acids. The germline V gene has CDR1 DFQATT and CDR2 SNEGSKA (reference sequence). Trimming pared 3 bases from V and 1 base from J, leaving 18 bases between. The CDR3 nucleotides read TGCAGTGCTAGGGGGGGGAGTTCGCGTACGAACACTGAAGCTTTCTTT. It yields the protein CSARGGSSRTNTEAFF.

There are many counts of this clonotype. This chain joins TRBV4-3 and TRBJ2-5, with 7 bases fitting TRBD1. The CDR3 is 15 amino acids. V lost 4 bases, J lost 5 bases, and 10 bases stayed unmatched. CDR1 is LGHNA and CDR2 is YSLEER in the germline V gene. The CDR3 here is CASSLNYRGAETQYF. The CDR3 DNA follows: TGCGCCAGCAGCCTGAACTACAGGGGCGCTGAGACCCAGTACTTC.

The CDR3 loop is CSARDLGLARNEQFF. CDR3 sequence (DNA): TGCAGTGCTAGAGATCTTGGACTAGCCCGGAATGAGCAGTTCTTC. V is TRBV20-1 and J is TRBJ2-1; TRBD2 matches 8 bases. The CDR3 is 15 residues long. V lost 0 bases to trimming and J lost 7 bases; unmatched junction nucleotides: 8. Per the germline V gene, CDR1 is DFQATT and CDR2 is SNEGSKA (reference sequence).

This clonotype was counted a few times. V usage is TRBV5-1 and J usage is TRBJ2-5, with D unclear. CDR1 is SGHRS, CDR2 YFSETQ, per germline. This CDR3 region has 14 residues. Trimming stripped 5 bases from V and 2 bases from J, with 13 bases between. The CDR3 region has the DNA TGCGCCAGCAGGGCGACCTCCGTACAAGAGACCCAGTACTTC. Translating gives CASRATSVQETQYF.

This clonotype was seen ten or more times. The chain uses TRBV7-8 and TRBJ2-1, with TRBD2 as a possible D gene (5 bases). V lost 1 base to trimming and J lost 3 bases, with 13 bases between them. The CDR3 contains 16 residues. In germline, CDR1 is SGHVS, CDR2 FQNEAQ. In DNA, the CDR3 is TGTGCCAGCAGCTTAGGGGGAGTAGTTAACTACAATGAGCAGTTCTTC. Its translation: CASSLGGVVNYNEQFF.

The chain recombines TRBV27 with TRBJ2-5; either TRBD1 or TRBD2 may fit D (5 bases each). V was pared by 5 bases and J by 3 bases, with 16 bases between. This CDR3 has 15 residues. The germline V gene has CDR1 MNHEY and CDR2 SMNVEV (reference sequence). In nucleotides, the CDR3 is TGTGCCAGCAGTCCCCTCGGGGCGTTGAAAGAGACCCAGTACTTC. Translation gives CASSPLGALKETQYF.

This clonotype has a handful of counts. The chain combines TRBV20-1 with TRBJ2-6, with 8 nucleotides matching TRBD1. V lost 3 bases to trimming and J lost 0 bases; unmatched junction nucleotides: 13. Germline V gene lookup returns CDR1 DFQATT and CDR2 SNEGSKA (reference sequence). The CDR3 contains 19 residues. CDR3 sequence (DNA): TGCAGTGCTAGTCCGGTTCCAGGGGGCACTCTCTCTGGGGCCAACGTCCTGACTTTC. It is translated as CSASPVPGGTLSGANVLTF.

Many counts were recorded for this clonotype. The chain couples TRBV6-2 or TRBV6-3 to TRBJ2-1, with D perhaps matching TRBD1 (6 bases). The CDR3 has 15 residues. Germline V gene sequence: CDR1 MNHEY, CDR2 SVGEGT. Trimming stripped 6 bases from V and 6 bases from J, with 18 bases between. In nucleotides, the CDR3 is TGTGCCAGCAGCCTCGGACAGCCAAGCCTCAATGAGCAGTTCTTC. This translates into CASSLGQPSLNEQFF.

The genes are TRBV19 and TRBJ2-1; no clear D. This CDR3 is built from 12 residues. Germline assignment: CDR1 LNHDA and CDR2 SQIVND (reference sequence). Trimming took 6 bases from V and 5 from J, leaving 8 bases between them. The CDR3 coding sequence is TGTGCCAGTAGCGCCGCGAACAATGAGCAGTTCTTC. It translates to CASSAANNEQFF.

In its sample, this clonotype was seen many times. J is TRBJ1-1 and V is TRBV28; no definite D call. Trimming stripped 6 bases from V and 1 base from J, with 12 bases between. Germline values: CDR1 MDHEN, CDR2 SYDVKM. CDR3 size: 14 residues. CDR3 sequence (DNA): TGTGCCAGCAGACATCCCCGACAGAACACTGAAGCTTTCTTT. Encoded protein: CASRHPRQNTEAFF.

This clonotype was counted at least ten times. DNA of the CDR3: TGCAGTGCTAGAGACGGACTAGCGGGCACAGATACGCAGTATTTT. It yields the protein CSARDGLAGTDTQYF. The chain couples TRBV20-1 to TRBJ2-3; 10 bases align to TRBD2. Germline CDR1 reads DFQATT; CDR2 reads SNEGSKA (reference sequence). This CDR3 is 15 amino acids long. J gave up 1 base and V 0 bases, and 1 base lay outside the gene matches.

This clonotype has a count of ten or more. The V call is TRBV6-2 or TRBV6-3, the J call TRBJ2-1, with TRBD2 identical over 11 bases. The CDR3 covers 17 residues. CDR1 MNHEY and CDR2 SVGEGT come from the germline V gene. V lost 1 base and J lost 4; bases outside the gene matches: 6. CDR3: CASSYLDGTSGYNEQFF. CDR3 in DNA: TGTGCCAGCAGTTACTTGGACGGGACTAGCGGTTACAATGAGCAGTTCTTC.

The chain recombines TRBV4-3 with TRBJ1-1, with D possibly TRBD1 on 5 matching bases. Germline V gene sequence: CDR1 LGHNA, CDR2 YSLEER. The length of the CDR3 is 14 residues. Trimming left V 0 bases short and J 1 base short, with 6 bases between. The CDR3 is CASSQDRANTEAFF. CDR3 DNA: TGCGCCAGCAGCCAAGACAGGGCGAACACTGAAGCTTTCTTT.

The V call is TRBV7-2, the J call TRBJ2-5; D is unresolved. V dropped 7 bases and J dropped 2 bases, with 11 bases sitting between them. This CDR3 comprises 13 residues. The germline CDR1 and CDR2 sequences are SGHTA and FQGNSA. DNA of the CDR3: TGTGCCAGCAACGCCTCTTCGCAAGAGACCCAGTACTTC. It encodes CASNASSQETQYF.

In this sample, this clonotype turned up a few times. The chain is built from TRBV27 and TRBJ2-4; D possibly corresponds to TRBD2 (5 bases). Germline lookup yields CDR1 MNHEY and CDR2 SMNVEV (reference sequence). Trimming cost V 0 bases and J 0 bases, with 9 bases left between them. The CDR3 sequence is 16 residues long. CDR3 residues: CASSLSVTIAKNIQYF. CDR3 in DNA: TGTGCCAGCAGTTTATCCGTGACTATAGCCAAAAACATTCAGTACTTC.

At least ten counts were recorded for this clonotype. The rearrangement uses TRBV4-2 and TRBJ2-3; possibly TRBD2 for D (5 bases). The CDR3 is 14 amino acids. Germline CDR1 LGHNA, CDR2 YNFKEQ. V lost 3 bases to trimming and J lost 7 bases, with 14 bases between them. The CDR3 DNA sequence: TGTGCCAGCAGCCAGATGGGAGTCATTCATACGCAGTATTTT. The encoded protein is CASSQMGVIHTQYF.

This clonotype turned up a few times. V usage is TRBV5-1 and J usage is TRBJ2-1; 11 positions match TRBD2. This CDR3 is 15 amino acids long. CDR1 and CDR2 (germline): SGHRS, YFSETQ. V lost 4 bases to trimming and J lost 9 bases; unmatched junction nucleotides: 9. This chain's CDR3 is CASSPLAGGPSEQFF. CDR3 coding DNA: TGCGCCAGCAGCCCGTTAGCGGGAGGGCCGAGTGAGCAGTTCTTC.

This clonotype has ten or more counts. This sequence joins TRBV5-5 and TRBJ1-5; 8 bases are shared with TRBD1. After removal of 2 bases from V and 16 bases from J, the junction contained 14 bases not matched to a gene. The CDR3 runs 14 residues. Germline V gene lookup returns CDR1 SGHKS and CDR2 YYEKEE (reference sequence). Here the CDR3 reads CASSLHPDRAFSHF. The CDR3 DNA sequence: TGTGCCAGCAGCTTACACCCGGACAGGGCCTTTAGTCATTTT.